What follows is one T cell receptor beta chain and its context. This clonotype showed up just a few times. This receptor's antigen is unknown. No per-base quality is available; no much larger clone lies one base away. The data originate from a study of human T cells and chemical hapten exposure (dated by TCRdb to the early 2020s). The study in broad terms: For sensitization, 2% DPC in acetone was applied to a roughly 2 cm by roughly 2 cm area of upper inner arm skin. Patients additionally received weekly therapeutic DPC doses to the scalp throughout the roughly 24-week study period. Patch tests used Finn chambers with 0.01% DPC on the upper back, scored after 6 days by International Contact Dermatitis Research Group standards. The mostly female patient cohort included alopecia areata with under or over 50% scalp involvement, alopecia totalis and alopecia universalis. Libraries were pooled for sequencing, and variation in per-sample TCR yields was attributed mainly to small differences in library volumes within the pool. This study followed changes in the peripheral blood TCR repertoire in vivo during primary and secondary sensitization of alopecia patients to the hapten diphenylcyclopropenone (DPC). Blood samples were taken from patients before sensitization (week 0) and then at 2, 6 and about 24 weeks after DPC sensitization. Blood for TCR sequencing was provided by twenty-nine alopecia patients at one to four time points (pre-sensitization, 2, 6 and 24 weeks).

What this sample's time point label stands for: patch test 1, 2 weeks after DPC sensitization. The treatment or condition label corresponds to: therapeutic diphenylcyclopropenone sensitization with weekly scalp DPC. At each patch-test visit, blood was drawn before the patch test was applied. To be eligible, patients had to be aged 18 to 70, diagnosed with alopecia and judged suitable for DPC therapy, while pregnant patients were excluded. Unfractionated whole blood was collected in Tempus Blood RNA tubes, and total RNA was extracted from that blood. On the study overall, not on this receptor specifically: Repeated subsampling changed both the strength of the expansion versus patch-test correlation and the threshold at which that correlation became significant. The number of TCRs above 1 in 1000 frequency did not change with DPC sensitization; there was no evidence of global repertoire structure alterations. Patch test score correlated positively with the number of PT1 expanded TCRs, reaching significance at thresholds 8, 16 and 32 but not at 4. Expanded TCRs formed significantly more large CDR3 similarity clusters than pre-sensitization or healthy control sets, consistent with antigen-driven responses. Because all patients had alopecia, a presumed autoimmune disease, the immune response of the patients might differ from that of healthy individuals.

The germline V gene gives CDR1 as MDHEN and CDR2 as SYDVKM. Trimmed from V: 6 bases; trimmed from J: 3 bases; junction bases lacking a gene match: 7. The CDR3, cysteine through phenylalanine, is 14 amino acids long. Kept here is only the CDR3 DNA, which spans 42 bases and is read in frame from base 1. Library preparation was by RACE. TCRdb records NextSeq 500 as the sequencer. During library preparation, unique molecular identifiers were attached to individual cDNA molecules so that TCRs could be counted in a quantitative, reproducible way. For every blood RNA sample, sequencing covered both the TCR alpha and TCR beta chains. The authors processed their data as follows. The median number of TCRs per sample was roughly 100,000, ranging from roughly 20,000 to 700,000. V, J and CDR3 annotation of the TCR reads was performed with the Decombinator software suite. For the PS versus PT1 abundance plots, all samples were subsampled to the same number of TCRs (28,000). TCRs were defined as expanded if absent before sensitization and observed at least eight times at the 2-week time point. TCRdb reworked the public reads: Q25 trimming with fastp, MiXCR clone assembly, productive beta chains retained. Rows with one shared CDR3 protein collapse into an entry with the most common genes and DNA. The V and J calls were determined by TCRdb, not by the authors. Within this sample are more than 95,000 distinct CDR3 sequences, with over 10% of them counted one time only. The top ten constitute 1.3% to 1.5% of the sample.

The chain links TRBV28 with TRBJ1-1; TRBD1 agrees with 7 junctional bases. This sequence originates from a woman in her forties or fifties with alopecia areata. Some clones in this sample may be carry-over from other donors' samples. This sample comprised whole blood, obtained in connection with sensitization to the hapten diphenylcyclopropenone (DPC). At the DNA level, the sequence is TGTGCCAGCAGGAACCGAGGACAGGACACTGAAGCTTTCTTT. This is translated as CASRNRGQDTEAFF.